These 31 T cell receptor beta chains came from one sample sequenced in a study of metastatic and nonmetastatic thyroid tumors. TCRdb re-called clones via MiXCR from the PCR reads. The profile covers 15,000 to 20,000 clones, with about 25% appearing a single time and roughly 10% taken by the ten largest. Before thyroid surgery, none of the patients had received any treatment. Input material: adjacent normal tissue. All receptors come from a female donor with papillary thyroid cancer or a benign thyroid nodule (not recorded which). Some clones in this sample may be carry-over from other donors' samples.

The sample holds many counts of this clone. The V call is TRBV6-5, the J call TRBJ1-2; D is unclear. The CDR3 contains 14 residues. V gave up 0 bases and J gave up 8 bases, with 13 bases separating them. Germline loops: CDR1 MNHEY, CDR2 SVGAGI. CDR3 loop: CASSYSTSLGGYTF. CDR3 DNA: TGTGCCAGCAGTTACTCGACCTCCCTCGGGGGCTACACCTTC.

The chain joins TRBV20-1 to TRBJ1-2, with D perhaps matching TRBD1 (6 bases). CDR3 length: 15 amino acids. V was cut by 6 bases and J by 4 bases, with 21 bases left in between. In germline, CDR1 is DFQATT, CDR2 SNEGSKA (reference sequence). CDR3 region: CSARRGGARGYGYTF. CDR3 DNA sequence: TGCAGTGCCCGGAGAGGGGGGGCGCGTGGCTATGGCTACACCTTC.

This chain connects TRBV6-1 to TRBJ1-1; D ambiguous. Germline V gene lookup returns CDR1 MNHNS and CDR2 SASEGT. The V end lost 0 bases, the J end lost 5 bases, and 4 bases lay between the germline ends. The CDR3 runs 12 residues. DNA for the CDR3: TGTGCCAGCAGTGAAGCGCTAACTGAAGCTTTCTTT. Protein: CASSEALTEAFF.

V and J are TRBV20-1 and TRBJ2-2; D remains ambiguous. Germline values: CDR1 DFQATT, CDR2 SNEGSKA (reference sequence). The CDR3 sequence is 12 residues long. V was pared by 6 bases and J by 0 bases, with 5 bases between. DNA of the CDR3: TGCAGTGCCTTAGCGAACACCGGGGAGCTGTTTTTT. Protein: CSALANTGELFF.

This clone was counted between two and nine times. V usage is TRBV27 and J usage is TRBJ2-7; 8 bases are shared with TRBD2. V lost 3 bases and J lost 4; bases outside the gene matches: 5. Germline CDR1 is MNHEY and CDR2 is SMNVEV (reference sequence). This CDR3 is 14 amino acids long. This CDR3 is CASSFREGVYEQYF. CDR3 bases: TGTGCCAGCAGTTTCCGGGAGGGCGTATACGAGCAGTACTTC.

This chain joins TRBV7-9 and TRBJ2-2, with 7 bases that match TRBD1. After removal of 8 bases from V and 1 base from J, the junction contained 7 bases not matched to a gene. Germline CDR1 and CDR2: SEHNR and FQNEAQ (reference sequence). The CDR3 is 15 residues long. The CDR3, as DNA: TGTGCCAGCGTCCTGGGACAGATGAACACCGGGGAGCTGTTTTTT. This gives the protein CASVLGQMNTGELFF.

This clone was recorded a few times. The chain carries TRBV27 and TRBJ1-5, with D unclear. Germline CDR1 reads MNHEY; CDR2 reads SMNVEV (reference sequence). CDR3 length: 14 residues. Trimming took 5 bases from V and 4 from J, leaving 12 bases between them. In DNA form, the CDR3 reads TGTGCCAGCAGTCCCCTCGACCAAAATCAGCCCCAGCATTTT. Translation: CASSPLDQNQPQHF.

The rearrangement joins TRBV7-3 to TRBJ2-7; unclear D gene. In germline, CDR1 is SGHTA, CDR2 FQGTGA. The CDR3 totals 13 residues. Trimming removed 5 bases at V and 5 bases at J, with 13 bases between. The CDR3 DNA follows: TGTGCCAGCAGCCCACCTGGCGCAGACGAGCAGTACTTC. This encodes CASSPPGADEQYF. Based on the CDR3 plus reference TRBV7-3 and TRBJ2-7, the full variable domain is GAGVSQTPSNKVTEKGKYVELRCDPISGHTALYWYRQSLGQGPEFLIYFQGTGAADDSGLPNDRFFAVRPEGSVSTLKIQRTERGDSAVYLCASSPPGADEQYFGPGTRLTVT.

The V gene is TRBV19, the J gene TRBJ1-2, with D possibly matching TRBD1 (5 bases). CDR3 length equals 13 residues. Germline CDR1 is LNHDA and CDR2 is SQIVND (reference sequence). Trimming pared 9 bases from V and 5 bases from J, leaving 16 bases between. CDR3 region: CASSLRTTYGYTF. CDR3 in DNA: TGTGCCAGCAGTCTCCGGACAACGTATGGCTACACCTTC.

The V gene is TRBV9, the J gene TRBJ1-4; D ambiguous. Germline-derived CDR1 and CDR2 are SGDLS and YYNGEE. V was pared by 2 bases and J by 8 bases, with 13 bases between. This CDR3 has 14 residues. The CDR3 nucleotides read TGTGCCAGCAGCGTCGGGGTCTTTGGAGAAAAACTGTTTTTT. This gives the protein CASSVGVFGEKLFF. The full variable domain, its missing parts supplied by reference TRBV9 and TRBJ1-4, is DSGVTQTPKHLITATGQRVTLRCSPRSGDLSVYWYQQSLDQGLQFLIQYYNGEERAKGNILERFSAQQFPDLHSELNLSSLELGDSALYFCASSVGVFGEKLFFGSGTQLSVL.

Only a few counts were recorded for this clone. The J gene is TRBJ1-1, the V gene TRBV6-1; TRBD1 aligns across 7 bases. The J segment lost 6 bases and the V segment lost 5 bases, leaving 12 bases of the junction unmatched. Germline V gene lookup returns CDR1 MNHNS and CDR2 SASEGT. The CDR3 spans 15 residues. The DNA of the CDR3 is TGTGCCAGCAGTCACGCCCCGGGACAGCCGCCTGAAGCTTTCTTT. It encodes CASSHAPGQPPEAFF.

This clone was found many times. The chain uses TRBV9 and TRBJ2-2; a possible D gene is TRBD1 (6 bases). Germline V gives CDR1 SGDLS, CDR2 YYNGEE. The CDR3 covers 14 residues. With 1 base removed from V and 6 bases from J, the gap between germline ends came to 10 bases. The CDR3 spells CASSVQGSAGELFF. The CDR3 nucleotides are TGTGCCAGCAGCGTACAGGGGAGTGCCGGGGAGCTGTTTTTT.

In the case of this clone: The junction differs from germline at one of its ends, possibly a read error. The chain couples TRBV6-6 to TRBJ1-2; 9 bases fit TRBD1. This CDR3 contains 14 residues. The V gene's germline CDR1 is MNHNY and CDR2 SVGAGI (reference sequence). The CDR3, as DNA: TGTGCCAACAGTTACCTAGGACAGGGGCTTGGCTACACCTTC. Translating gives CANSYLGQGLGYTF.

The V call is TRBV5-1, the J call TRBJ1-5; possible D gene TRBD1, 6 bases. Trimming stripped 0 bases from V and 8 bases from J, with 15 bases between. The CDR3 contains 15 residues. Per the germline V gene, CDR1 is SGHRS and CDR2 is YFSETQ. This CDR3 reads CASSLGQVDLEPQHF. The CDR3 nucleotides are TGCGCCAGCAGCTTGGGACAGGTCGATCTAGAGCCCCAGCATTTT.

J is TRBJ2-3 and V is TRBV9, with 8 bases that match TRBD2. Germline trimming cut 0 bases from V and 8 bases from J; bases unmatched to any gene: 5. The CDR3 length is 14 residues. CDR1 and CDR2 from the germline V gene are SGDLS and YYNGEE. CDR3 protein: CASSVEAGDATQYF. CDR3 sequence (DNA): TGTGCCAGCAGCGTAGAAGCGGGAGATGCTACGCAGTATTTT.

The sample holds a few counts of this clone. The CDR3 bases are TGTGCCAGCAGTTATCTGACAGGGGGCCGGGTAGGGACCCAGTACTTC. The encoded protein is CASSYLTGGRVGTQYF. The chain uses TRBV12-3 or TRBV12-4 and TRBJ2-5; 10 nucleotides agree with TRBD1. The CDR3 has 16 residues. The V and J ends lost 4 bases and 7 bases, in that order; junction bases with no gene match: 12.

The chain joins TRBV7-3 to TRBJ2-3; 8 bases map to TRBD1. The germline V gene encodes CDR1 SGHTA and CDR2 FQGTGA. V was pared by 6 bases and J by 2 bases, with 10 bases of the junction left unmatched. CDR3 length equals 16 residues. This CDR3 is CASSSAGTGVTDTQYF. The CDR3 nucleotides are TGTGCCAGCAGTTCCGCCGGGACAGGTGTCACAGATACGCAGTATTTT. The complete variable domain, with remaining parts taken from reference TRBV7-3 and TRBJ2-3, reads GAGVSQTPSNKVTEKGKYVELRCDPISGHTALYWYRQSLGQGPEFLIYFQGTGAADDSGLPNDRFFAVRPEGSVSTLKIQRTERGDSAVYLCASSSAGTGVTDTQYFGPGTRLTVL.

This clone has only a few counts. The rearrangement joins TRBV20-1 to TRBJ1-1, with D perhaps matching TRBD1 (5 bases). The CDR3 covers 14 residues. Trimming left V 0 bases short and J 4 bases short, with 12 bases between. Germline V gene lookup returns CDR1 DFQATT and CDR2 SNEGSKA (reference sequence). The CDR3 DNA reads TGCAGTGCTAGAGATGTGGGGGGAGCCACTGAAGCTTTCTTT. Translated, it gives CSARDVGGATEAFF.

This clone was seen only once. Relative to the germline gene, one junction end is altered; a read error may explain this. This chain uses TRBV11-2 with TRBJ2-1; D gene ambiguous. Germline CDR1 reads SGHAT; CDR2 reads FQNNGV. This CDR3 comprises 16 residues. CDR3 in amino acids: CAISLGYSDPYNEQFF. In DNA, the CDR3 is TGTGCCATCAGCTTAGGGTATTCGGACCCCTACAATGAGCAGTTCTTC. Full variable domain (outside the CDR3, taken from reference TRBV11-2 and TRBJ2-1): EAGVAQSPRYKIIEKRQSVAFWCNPISGHATLYWYQQILGQGPKLLIQFQNNGVVDDSQLPKDRFSAERLKGVDSTLKIQPAKLEDSAVYLCAISLGYSDPYNEQFFGPGTRLTVL.

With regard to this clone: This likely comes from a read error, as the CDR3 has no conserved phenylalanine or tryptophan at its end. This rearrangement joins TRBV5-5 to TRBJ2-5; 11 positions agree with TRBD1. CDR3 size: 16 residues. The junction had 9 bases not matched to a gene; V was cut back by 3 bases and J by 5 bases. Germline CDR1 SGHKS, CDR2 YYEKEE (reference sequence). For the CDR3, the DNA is TGTGCCAGCAGCTCAACTGGGACAGGGGGGACGGAGACCCAGTACCTC. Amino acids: CASSSTGTGGTETQYL.

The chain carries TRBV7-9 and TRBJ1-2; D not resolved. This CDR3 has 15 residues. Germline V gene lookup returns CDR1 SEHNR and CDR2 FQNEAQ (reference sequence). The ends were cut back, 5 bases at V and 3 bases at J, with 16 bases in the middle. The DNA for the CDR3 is TGTGCCAGCAGCCCTGAGGGATCTCAGTACTATGGCTACACCTTC. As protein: CASSPEGSQYYGYTF.

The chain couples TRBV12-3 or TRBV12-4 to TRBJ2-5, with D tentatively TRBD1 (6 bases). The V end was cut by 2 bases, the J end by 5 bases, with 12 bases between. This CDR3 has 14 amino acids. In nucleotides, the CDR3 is TGTGCCAGCAGTTTATACAGGGTTGGGGAGACCCAGTACTTC. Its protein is CASSLYRVGETQYF.

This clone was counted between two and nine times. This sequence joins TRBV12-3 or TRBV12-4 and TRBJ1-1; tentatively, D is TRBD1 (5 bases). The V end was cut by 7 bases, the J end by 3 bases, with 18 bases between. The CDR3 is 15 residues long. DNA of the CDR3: TGTGCCAGCACCCCTGGGGCTTTTGGGGACACTGAAGCTTTCTTT. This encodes CASTPGAFGDTEAFF.

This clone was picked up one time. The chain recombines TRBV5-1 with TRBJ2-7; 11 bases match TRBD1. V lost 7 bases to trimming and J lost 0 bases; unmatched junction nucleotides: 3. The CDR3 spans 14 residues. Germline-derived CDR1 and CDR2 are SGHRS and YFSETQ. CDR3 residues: CASSDRGPSYEQYF. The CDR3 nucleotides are TGCGCCAGCTCGGACAGGGGGCCCTCCTACGAGCAGTACTTC.

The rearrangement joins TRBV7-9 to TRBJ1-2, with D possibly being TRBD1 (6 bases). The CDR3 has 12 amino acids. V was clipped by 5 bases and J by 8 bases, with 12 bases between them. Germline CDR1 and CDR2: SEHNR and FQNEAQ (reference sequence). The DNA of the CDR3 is TGTGCCAGCAGCCCACAGGGTGAGGGCTACACCTTC. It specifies CASSPQGEGYTF.

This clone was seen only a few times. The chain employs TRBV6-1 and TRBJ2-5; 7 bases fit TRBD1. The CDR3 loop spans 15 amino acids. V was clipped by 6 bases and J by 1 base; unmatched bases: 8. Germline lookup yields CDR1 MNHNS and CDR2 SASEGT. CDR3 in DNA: TGTGCCAGCAGCAGGGGGTTCGGGTCCCAAGAGACCCAGTACTTC. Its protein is CASSRGFGSQETQYF.

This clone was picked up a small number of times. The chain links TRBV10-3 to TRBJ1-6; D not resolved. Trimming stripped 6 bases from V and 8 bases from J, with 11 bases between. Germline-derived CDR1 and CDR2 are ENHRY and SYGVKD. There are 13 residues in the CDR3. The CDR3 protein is CAIRLSGDSPLHF. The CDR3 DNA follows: TGTGCCATCAGATTGAGTGGTGATTCACCCCTCCACTTT.

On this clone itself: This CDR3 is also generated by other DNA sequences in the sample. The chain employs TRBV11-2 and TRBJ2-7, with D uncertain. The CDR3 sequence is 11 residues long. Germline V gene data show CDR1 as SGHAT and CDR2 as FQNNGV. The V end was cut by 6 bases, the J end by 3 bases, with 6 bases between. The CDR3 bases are TGTGCCAGCAGTTTAATCTACGAGCAGTACTTC. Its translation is CASSLIYEQYF.

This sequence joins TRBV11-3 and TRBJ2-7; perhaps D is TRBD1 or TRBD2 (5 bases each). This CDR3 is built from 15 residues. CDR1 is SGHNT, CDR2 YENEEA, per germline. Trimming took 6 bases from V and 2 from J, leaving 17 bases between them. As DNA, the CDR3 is TGTGCCAGCAGTTCAATGGGGGACGGAACCTACGAGCAGTACTTC. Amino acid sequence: CASSSMGDGTYEQYF.

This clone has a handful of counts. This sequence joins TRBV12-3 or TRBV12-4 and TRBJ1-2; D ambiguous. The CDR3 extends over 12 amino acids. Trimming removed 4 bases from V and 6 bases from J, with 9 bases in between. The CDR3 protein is CASSSSADGYTF. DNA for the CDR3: TGTGCCAGCAGTTCCTCTGCTGATGGCTACACCTTC.

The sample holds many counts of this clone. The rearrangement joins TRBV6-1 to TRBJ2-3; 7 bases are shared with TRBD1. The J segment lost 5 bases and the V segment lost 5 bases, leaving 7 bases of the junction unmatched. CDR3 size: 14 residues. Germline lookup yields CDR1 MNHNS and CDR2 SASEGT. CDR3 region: CASSLGGAKDTQYF. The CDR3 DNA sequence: TGTGCCAGCAGTCTAGGGGGCGCGAAAGATACGCAGTATTTT.